This is a list of T cell receptor beta chains from one sample in a study of metastatic and nonmetastatic thyroid tumors. From the PCR reads, TCRdb re-called clones with MiXCR. The table has some 36,000 clones, about 18% seen once; the top ten hold approximately 5.6%. The sequenced sample consisted of blood. These receptors were taken from a male donor with papillary thyroid cancer or a benign thyroid nodule (not recorded which). Some clones in this sample may be carry-over from other donors' samples. The CDR3 runs from the conserved cysteine through the conserved F or W. The D gene is left open where the match is weak. A clone size is listed for some rows: how often the clone was seen (once, few, many), or a class if it is expanded.

V: TRBV12-3/TRBV12-4
J: TRBJ2-4
size: many
D: -
CDR3: CASSLAGVGNIQYF
DNA: TGTGCCAGCAGTTTGGCAGGCGTGGGAAACATTCAGTACTTC

V: TRBV10-2
J: TRBJ2-7
size: -
D: -
CDR3: CASSDADSYEQYF
DNA: TGCGCCAGCAGTGATGCGGACTCATACGAGCAGTACTTC

V: TRBV27
J: TRBJ1-1
size: few
D: -
CDR3: CASAKPGLEAFF
DNA: TGTGCCAGTGCAAAGCCAGGGTTGGAAGCTTTCTTT

V: TRBV7-9
J: TRBJ2-3
size: many
D: -
CDR3: CASSDRFGKGPGTDTQYF
DNA: TGTGCCAGCAGCGATAGGTTTGGGAAAGGCCCTGGAACAGATACGCAGTATTTT

V: TRBV5-1
J: TRBJ2-2
size: many
D: TRBD2
CDR3: CASSVLLAGGNTGELFF
DNA: TGCGCCAGCAGCGTACTACTAGCGGGGGGTAACACCGGGGAGCTGTTTTTT

V: TRBV2
J: TRBJ1-1
size: -
D: TRBD1
CDR3: CASRNRGENTEAFF
DNA: TGTGCCAGCAGGAACAGGGGAGAGAACACTGAAGCTTTCTTT

V: TRBV7-7
J: TRBJ2-2
size: few
D: -
CDR3: CASSLSQNTGELFF
DNA: TGTGCCAGCAGCTTGAGTCAGAACACCGGTGAACTGTTTTTT

V: TRBV9
J: TRBJ1-4
size: many
D: TRBD1
CDR3: CASSGDPGGLGEKLFF
DNA: TGTGCCAGCAGCGGGGACCCAGGGGGCCTCGGTGAAAAACTGTTTTTT

V: TRBV13
J: TRBJ2-3
size: many
D: -
CDR3: CASSLKAASTDTQYF
DNA: TGTGCCAGCAGCTTAAAAGCGGCTAGCACAGATACGCAGTATTTT

V: TRBV2
J: TRBJ2-7
size: many
D: -
CDR3: CASTEGVARSGEQYF
DNA: TGTGCCAGCACCGAAGGGGTGGCGAGGTCGGGCGAGCAGTACTTC

V: TRBV29-1
J: TRBJ2-2
size: many
D: -
CDR3: CSVQNPRGHTGELFF
DNA: TGCAGCGTTCAGAATCCCAGGGGACACACCGGGGAGCTGTTTTTT

V: TRBV11-2
J: TRBJ1-1
size: -
D: TRBD1
CDR3: CASSLVVGYRGRNTEAFF
DNA: TGTGCCAGCAGCTTAGTTGTGGGTTACAGGGGGCGCAACACTGAAGCTTTCTTT

V: TRBV2
J: TRBJ2-3
size: many
D: -
CDR3: CASVAAHLGTDTQYF
DNA: TGTGCCAGCGTCGCGGCCCATCTAGGCACAGATACGCAGTATTTT

V: TRBV19
J: TRBJ2-5
size: many
D: TRBD1
CDR3: CASGLGQPQETQYF
DNA: TGTGCCAGTGGACTGGGACAGCCCCAAGAGACCCAGTACTTC

V: TRBV19
J: TRBJ2-3
size: many
D: -
CDR3: CASSSRGDTDTQYF
DNA: TGTGCCAGTAGTTCCCGTGGGGACACAGATACGCAGTATTTT

V: TRBV7-9
J: TRBJ2-7
size: many
D: TRBD1
CDR3: CASSPGTGNPYEQYF
DNA: TGTGCCAGCAGCCCAGGGACAGGAAACCCCTACGAGCAGTACTTC

V: TRBV6-1
J: TRBJ2-3
size: few
D: -
CDR3: CASRPLLVGGADTQYF
DNA: TGTGCCAGCAGACCACTTCTTGTCGGGGGTGCAGATACGCAGTATTTT

V: TRBV4-1
J: TRBJ2-7
size: few
D: -
CDR3: CASSQVGSLCYEQYF
DNA: TGCGCCAGCAGCCAAGTAGGTAGCTTATGCTACGAGCAGTACTTC

V: TRBV7-2
J: TRBJ2-1
size: -
D: TRBD2
CDR3: CASSTRASGGGNEQFF
DNA: TGTGCCAGCAGCACTAGGGCTAGCGGGGGGGGAAATGAGCAGTTCTTC

V: TRBV6-1
J: TRBJ2-1
size: medium-sized
D: -
CDR3: CASRSSYNEQFF
DNA: TGTGCCAGCAGGAGCTCTTACAATGAGCAGTTCTTC

V: TRBV5-1
J: TRBJ2-5
size: many
D: -
CDR3: CASSPFAGGSQYF
DNA: TGCGCCAGCAGTCCCTTCGCAGGGGGGTCCCAGTACTTC

V: TRBV11-1
J: TRBJ2-7
size: once
D: -
CDR3: CASSLRWGASGRYEQYF
DNA: TGTGCCAGCAGCTTACGGTGGGGGGCTAGCGGCCGGTACGAGCAGTACTTC

V: TRBV27
J: TRBJ2-1
size: few
D: -
CDR3: CASSLSGVGNEQFF
DNA: TGTGCAAGCAGTTTATCGGGGGTGGGCAATGAGCAGTTCTTT

V: TRBV20-1
J: TRBJ2-3
size: many
D: -
CDR3: CSAREGDTQYF
DNA: TGCAGTGCTAGAGAGGGAGATACGCAGTATTTT

V: TRBV12-3/TRBV12-4
J: TRBJ1-2
size: medium-sized
D: -
CDR3: CASSLKTYGYTF
DNA: TGTGCCAGCAGCTTAAAGACCTATGGCTACACCTTC

V: TRBV6-4
J: TRBJ2-3
size: many
D: -
CDR3: CASSDGTTDTQYF
DNA: TGTGCCAGCAGTGACGGGACAACAGATACGCAGTATTTT

V: TRBV19
J: TRBJ2-5
size: -
D: TRBD2
CDR3: CASSIEASGATRTQYF
DNA: TGTGCCAGTAGTATAGAAGCTAGCGGAGCTACACGGACCCAGTACTTC

V: TRBV20-1
J: TRBJ2-1
size: -
D: -
CDR3: CISRRGEAYNEQFF
DNA: TGCATTTCTCGAAGGGGGGAGGCATACAATGAGCAGTTCTTC

V: TRBV29-1
J: TRBJ1-1
size: many
D: -
CDR3: CSANVQNTEAFF
DNA: TGCAGCGCAAACGTACAGAACACTGAAGCTTTCTTT

V: TRBV28
J: TRBJ1-1
size: few
D: -
CDR3: CVTSRGLMNTEAFF
DNA: TGTGTGACCTCTCGTGGGTTGATGAACACTGAAGCTTTCTTT

V: TRBV4-1
J: TRBJ1-2
size: many
D: -
CDR3: CASSQEGRPYGYTF
DNA: TGCGCCAGCAGCCAAGAGGGCAGGCCCTATGGCTACACCTTC

V: TRBV3-1
J: TRBJ2-2
size: many
D: -
CDR3: CASSPGLNTGELFF
DNA: TGTGCCAGCAGCCCGGGACTTAACACCGGGGAGCTGTTTTTT